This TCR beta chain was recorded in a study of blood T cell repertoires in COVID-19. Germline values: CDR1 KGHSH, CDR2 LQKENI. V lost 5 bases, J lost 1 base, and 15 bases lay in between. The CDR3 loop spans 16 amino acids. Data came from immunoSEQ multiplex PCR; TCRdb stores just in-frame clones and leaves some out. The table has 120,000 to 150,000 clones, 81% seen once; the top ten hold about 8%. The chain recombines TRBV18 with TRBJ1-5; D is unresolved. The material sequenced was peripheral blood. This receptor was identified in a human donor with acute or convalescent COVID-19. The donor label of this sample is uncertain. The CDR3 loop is CASSSGFGGSNQPQHF. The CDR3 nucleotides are TGTGCCAGCTCATCGGGTTTCGGAGGGAGCAATCAGCCCCAGCATTTT. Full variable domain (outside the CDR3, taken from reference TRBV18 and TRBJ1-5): NAGVMQNPRHLVRRRGQEARLRCSPMKGHSHVYWYRQLPEEGLKFMVYLQKENIIDESGMPKERFSAEFPKEGPSILRIQQVVRGDSAAYFCASSSGFGGSNQPQHFGDGTRLSIL.